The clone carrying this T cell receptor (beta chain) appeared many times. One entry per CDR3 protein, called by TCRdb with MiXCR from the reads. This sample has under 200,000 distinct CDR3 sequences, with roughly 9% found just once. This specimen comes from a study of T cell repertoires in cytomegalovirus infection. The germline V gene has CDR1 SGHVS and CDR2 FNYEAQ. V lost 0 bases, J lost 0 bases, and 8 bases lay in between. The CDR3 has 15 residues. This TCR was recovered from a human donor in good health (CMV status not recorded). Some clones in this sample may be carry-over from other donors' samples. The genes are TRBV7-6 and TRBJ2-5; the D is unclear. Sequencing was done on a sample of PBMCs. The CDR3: CASSLARSYQETQYF. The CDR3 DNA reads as TGTGCCAGCAGCTTAGCCAGGTCGTACCAAGAGACCCAGTACTTC.